These 29 T cell receptor beta chains originate from one sample sequenced in a study of T cells in women clearing cervical HPV infection. The repertoire was sequenced with immunoSEQ multiplex PCR; TCRdb's copy has only in-frame clones and lacks some. The sample data list approximately 52,000 clones. Sequenced material: blood buffy coat. These receptors were obtained from a woman aged 18-70 years with a cervical HPV16 infection that either progressed to CIN3+ or cleared (not recorded which).

For this clone: Read coverage stops 3 residues before the CDR3 terminus; the germline J gene supplies the remainder. The V and J genes are TRBV7-2 and TRBJ2-3; no clear D. V lost 4 bases, J lost 2 bases, and 4 bases lay in between. Looked up from germline, CDR1 is SGHTA and CDR2 is FQGNSA. The CDR3 is 12 residues long. CDR3 in amino acids: CASSSNTDTQYF. The part of the CDR3 DNA that was read is TGTGCCAGCAGCTCTAACACAGATACG.

Notes on this clone: The read ends 3 residues shy of where the CDR3 ends; the end is completed using the germline J gene. J is TRBJ1-2 and V is TRBV20-1; TRBD1 matches at 9 bases. This CDR3 is built from 13 residues. Germline CDR1 DFQATT, CDR2 SNEGSKA (reference sequence). J was trimmed by 3 bases and V by 3 bases; bases with no gene match: 2. The sequenced part of the CDR3 DNA is TGCAGTGCTAGGACAGGGGGGGACTATGGC. Its translation: CSARTGGDYG. The entire CDR3 protein is CSARTGGDYGYTF.

As to this clone: The missing CDR3 end, 3 residues past where the read stops, is filled in from the germline J gene. The V gene is TRBV28, the J gene TRBJ1-3; a weak D match, TRBD1 (5 bases). This CDR3 has 15 amino acids. CDR1 MDHEN and CDR2 SYDVKM come from the germline V gene. The ends were cut back, 5 bases at V and 2 bases at J, with 13 bases in the middle. This CDR3 is CASSPTGVTGNTIYF. The covered CDR3 bases are TGTGCCAGCAGTCCCACGGGGGTCACTGGAAACACC.

Notes on this clone: From the germline J gene comes the end of the CDR3, since the read stops 3 residues before it. The chain links TRBV20-1 to TRBJ2-3; 12 bases fit TRBD2. The CDR3 covers 16 residues. Germline V CDR1 and CDR2: DFQATT, SNEGSKA (reference sequence). With V trimmed by 6 bases and J by 3 bases, 10 bases remained unmatched. Here the CDR3 reads CSAQGLAGGITDTQYF. CDR3 DNA (partial): TGCAGTGCCCAGGGACTAGCGGGCGGTATTACAGATACG.

The sequenced part of the CDR3 DNA is TGTGCCAGCAGCAGAGCCCGGGTAGCGGTGAACACCGGGGAG. Amino acids: CASSRARVAVNTGE. The full CDR3 protein is CASSRARVAVNTGELFF. This chain links TRBV13 with TRBJ2-2, with D possibly being TRBD2 (6 bases). Read data end 3 residues before the CDR3 end; the end is taken from the germline J gene. Germline loops: CDR1 PRHDT, CDR2 FYEKMQ (reference sequence). Trimming removed 5 bases from V and 1 base from J, with 17 bases in between. The CDR3 consists of 17 residues.

As to this clone: The read terminates 3 residues before the CDR3 end, so the remaining end is supplied by the germline J gene. The chain employs TRBV5-1 and TRBJ1-2; no clear D gene. Germline values: CDR1 SGHRS, CDR2 YFSETQ. This CDR3 region has 16 residues. Trimming cost V 2 bases and J 2 bases, with 16 bases left between them. CDR3 region: CASSFTLVSGNYGYTF. The sequenced CDR3 bases are TGCGCCAGCAGCTTCACCCTGGTTTCGGGGAACTATGGC.

A note on this clone: Read sequence stops 3 residues before the CDR3 end, and the germline J gene provides the missing end. This rearrangement joins TRBV19 to TRBJ1-4; the D is unclear. There are 16 residues in the CDR3. V was trimmed by 3 bases and J by 5 bases, leaving 16 bases between them. The germline V gene has CDR1 LNHDA and CDR2 SQIVND (reference sequence). The sequenced CDR3 bases are TGTGCCAGTAGTATGCGAGTGAGCGGCCTGAATGAAAAA. Translation gives CASSMRVSGLNEK. The CDR3, in full, reads CASSMRVSGLNEKLFF.

Turning to this clone: The CDR3 extends 3 residues past the end of the read, so its final part is completed from the germline J gene. V usage is TRBV30 and J usage is TRBJ1-1; D perhaps matches TRBD1 (5 bases). Germline CDR1 and CDR2: GTSNPN and SVGIG (reference sequence). The CDR3 is 12 residues long. V lost 3 bases to trimming and J lost 3 bases, with 8 bases between them. Incomplete CDR3 DNA: TGTGCCTGGAGACAGGTCTACACTGAA. This sequence encodes CAWRQVYTE. The whole CDR3 protein reads CAWRQVYTEAFF.

Regarding this clone: From the germline J gene comes the end of the CDR3, since the read stops 3 residues before it. The chain is built from TRBV20-1 and TRBJ2-7; TRBD1 agrees at 9 bases. Per the germline V gene, CDR1 is DFQATT and CDR2 is SNEGSKA (reference sequence). This CDR3 has 19 amino acids. Trimming took 1 base from V and 0 from J; bases not matched to a gene: 16. CDR3 bases read: TGCAGTGCTAGAGCTCGGTACAGGGGGCTAGCGCGAGGCTCCTACGAG. Protein: CSARARYRGLARGSYE. The whole CDR3 is CSARARYRGLARGSYEQYF.

Notes on this clone: The sequenced fragment ends 3 residues before the CDR3 boundary, so the rest is inferred from the germline J gene. V and J are TRBV28 and TRBJ2-5, with D maybe TRBD1 (6 bases). The length of the CDR3 is 14 residues. In germline, CDR1 is MDHEN, CDR2 SYDVKM. Trimming shortened V by 6 bases and J by 0 bases, and 11 bases separated the two germline ends. The part of the CDR3 DNA that was read is TGTGCCAGCAGCCGCCCAGGGGACCAAGAGACC. Its protein product is CASSRPGDQET. The whole CDR3 region reads CASSRPGDQETQYF.

A remark on this clone: The read ends 3 residues shy of where the CDR3 ends; the end is completed using the germline J gene. This sequence joins TRBV18 and TRBJ1-2; D not certain. The CDR3 has 14 residues. V was cut by 6 bases and J by 2 bases, with 13 bases left in between. Germline CDR1 is KGHSH and CDR2 is LQKENI. CDR3 in amino acids: CASSSEGSNYGYTF. CDR3 bases read: TGTGCCAGCTCCTCGGAGGGCTCAAACTATGGC.

As to this clone: The sequenced fragment ends 3 residues before the CDR3 boundary, so the rest is inferred from the germline J gene. This rearrangement joins TRBV6-2 or TRBV6-3 to TRBJ2-2, with 10 bases aligning to TRBD2. The CDR3 has 16 amino acids. The ends lost 7 bases at V and 4 bases at J; junction bases unmatched: 9. CDR1 is MNHEY and CDR2 is SVGEGT in the germline V gene. The CDR3 DNA, read in part, is TGTGCCAGCAAGACGGAACTAGCGGGGTTCACCGGGGAG. Its translation is CASKTELAGFTGE. In full, the CDR3 reads CASKTELAGFTGELFF.

The CDR3 loop is CASSPGTSLSYEQYF. The part of the CDR3 DNA that was read is TGTGCCAGCAGCCCTGGGACTTCTCTCTCCTACGAG. The chain combines TRBV11-3 with TRBJ2-7, with a tentative D call TRBD2 (6 bases). The read halts 3 residues ahead of the CDR3 end, with the missing end drawn from the germline J gene. Germline loops: CDR1 SGHNT, CDR2 YENEEA. The V end was cut by 5 bases, the J end by 0 bases, with 14 bases between. This CDR3 has 15 residues.

The CDR3 bases that were read are TGTGCCTGTGACAGTTACGAG. This translates into CACDSYE. From start to end, the CDR3 is CACDSYEQYF. The V gene is TRBV30, the J gene TRBJ2-7; a weak D match, TRBD1 (5 bases). The read is 3 residues too short to cover the CDR3 end, so that end is filled in from the germline J gene. Germline CDR1 is GTSNPN and CDR2 is SVGIG (reference sequence). The CDR3 totals 10 residues. V was shortened by 6 bases and J by 4 bases, with 7 bases between the two germline ends.

Notes on this clone: The observed sequence ends 3 residues before the CDR3 terminus, with the missing tail filled in from the germline J gene. The genes are TRBV5-1 and TRBJ2-5, with 8 bases lining up with TRBD2. V lost 2 bases and J lost 2; bases outside the gene matches: 8. CDR3 size: 16 residues. Germline V gene data show CDR1 as SGHRS and CDR2 as YFSETQ. Incomplete CDR3 DNA: TGCGCCAGCAGCTTAACAGCGGGAGAAATTCAAGAGACC. Its protein product is CASSLTAGEIQET. The CDR3 as a whole reads CASSLTAGEIQETQYF.

On this clone itself: The read falls 3 residues short of the CDR3 end, and the missing part is taken from the germline J gene. This rearrangement joins TRBV5-4 to TRBJ1-2; D is possibly TRBD1 (6 bases). The CDR3 is 14 amino acids. Germline loops: CDR1 SGHNT, CDR2 YYREEE (reference sequence). Between the trimmed V and J ends, which lost 2 bases and 4 bases, there was a span of 12 bases. Incomplete CDR3 DNA: TGTGCCAGCAGCTTACCGGGACACCCCTATGGC. Protein product: CASSLPGHPYG. The complete CDR3 protein is CASSLPGHPYGYTF.

A note on this clone: The CDR3 end is not reached by the read, which stops 3 residues before it; the germline J gene fills it in. The chain is built from TRBV29-1 and TRBJ2-1; TRBD2 agrees at 12 bases. Germline values: CDR1 SQVTM, CDR2 ANQGSEA. This CDR3 comprises 15 residues. Trimming cost V 6 bases and J 9 bases; bases outside gene matches: 12. The sequenced part of the CDR3 DNA is TGCAGCGTCGGAGGACTAGCGGGAATTTCGGGTGAG. It yields the protein CSVGGLAGISGE. The full CDR3 protein is CSVGGLAGISGEQFF.

On this clone itself: The read ends 3 residues early relative to the CDR3; the germline J gene fills the gap. This chain joins TRBV20-1 and TRBJ2-6; tentatively, D is TRBD1 (6 bases). Germline V gene lookup returns CDR1 DFQATT and CDR2 SNEGSKA (reference sequence). V dropped 0 bases and J dropped 3 bases, with 15 bases sitting between them. The CDR3 loop spans 17 amino acids. The CDR3 here is CSARDQGRSSGANVLTF. The CDR3 DNA, read in part, is TGCAGTGCTAGAGATCAGGGGCGGTCAAGTGGGGCCAACGTC.

A word on this clone: Sequencing ends 3 residues short of the CDR3 end; the germline J gene provides the rest. The chain uses TRBV20-1 and TRBJ2-1, with a tentative D call TRBD1 (6 bases). Trimming removed 6 bases from V and 7 bases from J, with 13 bases in between. This CDR3 is 12 amino acids long. Per the germline V gene, CDR1 is DFQATT and CDR2 is SNEGSKA (reference sequence). The part of the CDR3 DNA that was read is TGCAGTGCGAATTCAGGGGCGAATGAG. This codes for CSANSGANE. The full CDR3 is CSANSGANEQFF.

About this clone itself: Read coverage stops 3 residues before the CDR3 terminus; the germline J gene supplies the remainder. The chain combines TRBV7-2 with TRBJ2-5, with 8 bases aligning to TRBD2. V lost 7 bases to trimming and J lost 4 bases; unmatched junction nucleotides: 8. Germline V gene sequence: CDR1 SGHTA, CDR2 FQGNSA. This CDR3 has 14 residues. CDR3 residues: CASTYGGASETQYF. The sequenced part of the CDR3 DNA is TGTGCCAGCACTTACGGGGGGGCATCAGAGACC.

Notes on this clone: The read ends 3 residues shy of where the CDR3 ends; the end is completed using the germline J gene. This sequence joins TRBV7-8 and TRBJ1-2; possible D gene TRBD1, 5 bases. CDR3 length equals 16 residues. V lost 1 base and J 3 bases, leaving 15 bases between the germline ends. Germline values: CDR1 SGHVS, CDR2 FQNEAQ. CDR3: CASSLGGIGAYYGYTF. CDR3 DNA (partial): TGTGCCAGCAGCTTAGGCGGCATTGGGGCCTACTATGGC.

For this clone: Read sequence stops 3 residues before the CDR3 end, and the germline J gene provides the missing end. V and J are TRBV7-9 and TRBJ2-1; 10 bases are a match to TRBD2. CDR1 is SEHNR and CDR2 is FQNEAQ in the germline V gene (reference sequence). The CDR3 spans 14 residues. Trimming took 7 bases from V and 3 from J; bases not matched to a gene: 3. The CDR3 here is CASKLAGDYNEQFF. The sequenced part of the CDR3 DNA is TGTGCCAGCAAGCTAGCGGGAGACTACAATGAG.

To note about this clone: The read stops 3 residues short of the end of the CDR3; the missing end is completed from the germline J gene. The chain uses TRBV5-1 and TRBJ1-3; D unclear. From germline, CDR1 is SGHRS and CDR2 YFSETQ. Trimming cost V 0 bases and J 2 bases, with 3 bases left between them. This CDR3 region has 13 residues. CDR3 DNA (partial): TGCGCCAGCAGCTTGGCAGCTGGAAACACC. It encodes CASSLAAGNT. The whole CDR3 sequence reads CASSLAAGNTIYF.

Concerning this clone itself: With the read ending 3 residues before the CDR3 end, the germline J gene is used to fill in that end. The chain links TRBV18 to TRBJ2-7; 12 bases line up with TRBD1. V gave up 4 bases and J gave up 2 bases; unmatched junction bases: 3. CDR1 KGHSH and CDR2 LQKENI come from the germline V gene. The CDR3 runs 15 residues. CDR3: CASSLRDRGPYEQYF. The part of the CDR3 DNA that was read is TGTGCCAGCTCACTCCGGGACAGGGGGCCCTACGAG.

A word on this clone: The read ends 3 residues before the CDR3 terminus; that terminus is restored from the germline J gene. The J gene is TRBJ1-6, the V gene TRBV30, with TRBD1 as a possible D gene (6 bases). Germline loops: CDR1 GTSNPN, CDR2 SVGIG (reference sequence). CDR3 length equals 13 residues. Trimming took 4 bases from V and 7 from J, leaving 11 bases between them. The CDR3 bases that were read are TGTGCCTGGAACAATAGGGGGAATTCACCC. It translates to CAWNNRGNSP. The entire CDR3 protein is CAWNNRGNSPLHF.

As concerns this clone: The sequenced fragment ends 3 residues before the CDR3 boundary, so the rest is inferred from the germline J gene. The rearrangement links TRBV5-1 to TRBJ2-2; D may be TRBD2 (6 bases). Germline CDR1 reads SGHRS; CDR2 reads YFSETQ. CDR3 length: 15 residues. Trimming cost V 2 bases and J 4 bases, with 12 bases left between them. Partial CDR3 DNA: TGCGCCAGCAGCTTATTAGCGGCGGGCACCGGGGAG. Amino acid sequence: CASSLLAAGTGE. The full CDR3 protein reads CASSLLAAGTGELFF. Full variable domain (rest looked up from reference TRBV5-1 and TRBJ2-2): KAGVTQTPRYLIKTRGQQVTLSCSPISGHRSVSWYQQTPGQGLQFLFEYFSETQRNKGNFPGRFSGRQFSNSRSEMNVSTLELGDSALYLCASSLLAAGTGELFFGEGSRLTVL.

Concerning this clone: The germline gene is not matched at one end of the junction; a read error may be the cause. From the germline J gene comes the end of the CDR3, since the read stops 3 residues before it. The V gene is TRBV2, the J gene TRBJ1-2; 9 bases are shared with TRBD1. The germline gives CDR1 SNHLY, CDR2 FYNNEI. CDR3 length: 16 amino acids. The part of the CDR3 DNA that was read is TGTTCCAGCAGTGATGACGGGACAGGGTTGGGCTATGGC. This sequence encodes CSSSDDGTGLGYG. The entire CDR3 protein is CSSSDDGTGLGYGYTF.

As regards this clone: The sequenced fragment ends 3 residues before the CDR3 boundary, so the rest is inferred from the germline J gene. The chain links TRBV3-1 (or the pseudogene TRBV3-2) to TRBJ2-1; D remains ambiguous. The CDR3 has 15 residues. With 5 bases removed from V and 1 base from J, the gap between germline ends came to 12 bases. Germline-derived CDR1 and CDR2 are LGHDT and YNNKEL (reference sequence). CDR3 residues: CASSDNPRSYNEQFF. The sequenced CDR3 bases are TGTGCCAGCAGCGACAACCCCCGGTCCTACAATGAG.

Of note for this clone: The CDR3 end is not reached by the read, which stops 3 residues before it; the germline J gene fills it in. The chain carries TRBV29-1 and TRBJ2-1, with a tentative D call TRBD1 (5 bases). Deletions cut 7 bases from V and 2 bases from J, with 12 bases between. This CDR3 region has 13 residues. The germline V gene encodes CDR1 SQVTM and CDR2 ANQGSEA. CDR3: CSEGKGTYNEQFF. The DNA read from the CDR3 is TGCAGCGAAGGGAAGGGGACCTACAATGAG.